The source of this T cell receptor beta chain is a study of blood T cell repertoires in COVID-19. Study as a whole: Sites across the United States, Italy and Spain contributed samples from acute and convalescent COVID-19. T cells, B-cell-depleted T cells, or PBMCs provided the cDNA or gDNA that served as material.

Under the authors' procedure: Amplification of reference gene primers was used by the study to estimate nucleated cell counts. Clones were sequenced by immunoSEQ multiplex PCR, and TCRdb holds only the in-frame ones, with some missing. V, J and clone size are those of that table, while D and trimming were read from the DNA. The table has fewer than 95,000 clones, around 90% seen once. V trimming: 0 bases; J trimming: 6 bases; junction bases outside the gene matches: 15. Per germline, CDR1 GTSNPN and CDR2 SVGIG (reference sequence). This CDR3 region has 18 residues. This clone was observed once. The J gene is TRBJ1-5, the V gene TRBV30; 9 bases align to TRBD1. Input material: peripheral blood. This TCR came from a woman older than 75 with acute or convalescent COVID-19. CDR3 residues: CAWSVKGAGTGLVQPQHF. The CDR3 region has the DNA TGTGCCTGGAGTGTAAAGGGTGCCGGGACAGGGTTGGTTCAGCCCCAGCATTTT.